This T cell receptor beta chain is from a study of T cells after yellow fever vaccination. Broader study findings: Just a small share of clonotypes turned up in the CD4 compartment as well as the CD8 compartment. Detected again after the booster were most primary-vaccination clones, at 95% to 98% CD4 and 80% to 90% CD8. Though weaker, the secondary response peaked faster, on day 5 versus 15.

One entry per CDR3 protein results from TCRdb running MiXCR on the 5' RACE reads. There are 300,000 to 350,000 distinct CDR3 sequences in the sample; 3% to 4.5% occur only once, and 20% to 25% lies in the top ten. In this sample, this clonotype turned up many times. Antigen unknown. CDR1 and CDR2 from the germline V gene are SGHNT and YENEEA. Trimming removed 5 bases at V and 3 bases at J, with 11 bases between. The CDR3 contains 13 residues. This clonotype was sampled from a young man who received the YFV17D yellow fever vaccine. Sample: PBMCs, taken 5 days after the yellow fever booster vaccination. V and J are TRBV11-3 and TRBJ2-7, with D maybe TRBD1 (5 bases). The CDR3 is CASSPDDSYEQYF. Written as DNA, the CDR3 is TGTGCCAGCAGCCCGGATGACAGCTACGAGCAGTACTTC.